These T cell receptor beta chains were read from a single sample in a study of T cell clonotyping in hematopoietic cell transplantation. The protocol was immunoSEQ multiplex PCR, while the TCRdb copy is restricted to in-frame clones and leaves out a portion. The repertoire holds under 7,500 clones, with approximately 91% as singletons. Source: peripheral blood mononuclear cells, taken 100 days after allogeneic stem cell transplant. These receptors were taken from a female patient in her fifties who had an allogeneic stem cell transplant from a related donor, so the T cells may come from the graft donor. Some clones in this sample may be carry-over from other donors' samples. Each CDR3 is given with its conserved first and last residue. A D gene is named only where the DNA matches it firmly. The size of a clone is reported for some rows only, either as once, few or many, or as a class for expanded clones.

V	J	length	size	D	DNA	CDR3
TRBV7-2	TRBJ2-2	15	-	-	TGTGCCAGCAGCTCCTGGGGATCGAACACCGGGGAGCTGTTTTTT	CASSSWGSNTGELFF
TRBV19	TRBJ2-7	14	-	-	TGTGCCAGTAGTCCCCCCGGGACTTCCTACGAGCAGTACTTC	CASSPPGTSYEQYF
TRBV4-3	TRBJ1-2	17	-	-	TGCGCCAGCAGCCAAGTACGGGCCACTCAAGCCGATTATGGCTACACCTTC	CASSQVRATQADYGYTF
TRBV27	TRBJ1-1	15	-	-	TGTGCCAGCAGCTTAGGACCGGTTGGATACACTGAAGCTTTCTTT	CASSLGPVGYTEAFF
TRBV7-2	TRBJ1-3	16	-	TRBD1	TGTGCCAGCAGCTCCCACCGGCAGGGGGCTGGAAACACCATATATTTT	CASSSHRQGAGNTIYF
TRBV5-1	TRBJ2-5	14	-	-	TGCGCCAGCAGCTCAAGCGGTGCGCGGGAGACCCAGTACTTC	CASSSSGARETQYF
TRBV28	TRBJ1-5	15	-	TRBD1	TGTGCCAGCAGTTCCCCTGACAGGGGCAATCAGCCCCAGCATTTT	CASSSPDRGNQPQHF
TRBV28	TRBJ1-2	12	-	-	TGTGCCAGCAGTTTGGTGGGCTATGGCTACACCTTC	CASSLVGYGYTF
TRBV7-9	TRBJ1-2	14	-	-	TGTGCCAGCAGCTTAGAGGCAGGGAACTATGGCTACACCTTC	CASSLEAGNYGYTF
TRBV6-6	TRBJ2-2	13	-	-	TGTGCCAGCCTTTTGACGGGGAGGGGGGAGCTGTTTTTT	CASLLTGRGELFF
TRBV19	TRBJ2-5	17	-	TRBD2	TGTGCCAGTAGGTCTAGCGGGGGGGCCTATGCAGTGGAGACCCAGTACTTC	CASRSSGGAYAVETQYF
TRBV5-1	TRBJ2-5	16	-	TRBD1	TGCGCCAGCAGCTTGACACCGACAGGGGGCGGGGAGACCCAGTACTTC	CASSLTPTGGGETQYF
TRBV9	TRBJ1-3	14	-	-	TGTGCCAGCAGCGTAGGAATCTCTGGAAACACCATATATTTT	CASSVGISGNTIYF
TRBV4-3	TRBJ2-1	17	-	-	TGCGCCAGCAGCCAAGATCGAGGACCCACCCTGTACAATGAGCAGTTCTTC	CASSQDRGPTLYNEQFF
TRBV5-1	TRBJ2-5	14	-	-	TGCGCCAGCAGCAGGGGGACCGTAGTAGAGACCCAGTACTTC	CASSRGTVVETQYF
TRBV28	TRBJ1-5	16	-	-	TGTGCCAGCGCACCATCAGGGGTGCAAGGCAATCAGCCCCAGCATTTT	CASAPSGVQGNQPQHF
TRBV6-5	TRBJ2-3	13	-	TRBD2	TGTGCCAGCAGTACCCCGGGACTAGCAACGCAGTATTTT	CASSTPGLATQYF
TRBV5-4	TRBJ1-2	13	-	TRBD1	TGTGCCAGCAGCTCCAGGGGGCGAGATGGCTACACCTTC	CASSSRGRDGYTF
TRBV5-6	TRBJ2-7	14	-	-	TGTGCCAGCAGCTTGGTTGACAGGAGCTACGAGCAGTACTTC	CASSLVDRSYEQYF
TRBV14	TRBJ1-2	14	-	TRBD1	TGTGCCAGCAGCCGAACGAGACAGGGCGATGGCTACACCTTC	CASSRTRQGDGYTF
TRBV4-1	TRBJ1-2	15	-	-	TGCGCCAGCAGCCAAACGGGGGGCAGAGACTATGGCTACACCTTC	CASSQTGGRDYGYTF
TRBV9	TRBJ1-3	16	-	-	TGTGCCAGCAGCGTAGCTCCGGGGGGCTCTGGAAACACCATATATTTT	CASSVAPGGSGNTIYF
TRBV9	TRBJ1-4	16	-	-	TGTGCCAGCAGCGTAGCATCTCGGCCCGGCGGTGAAAAACTGTTTTTT	CASSVASRPGGEKLFF
TRBV11-3	TRBJ1-2	15	-	-	TGTGCCAGCAGCTCGGAAGGGAGGACTAACTATGGCTACACCTTC	CASSSEGRTNYGYTF
TRBV29-1	TRBJ2-3	13	once	-	TGCAGCGTCGGCGGGTCGGGGGCAGATACGCAGTATTTT	CSVGGSGADTQYF
TRBV6-1	TRBJ1-5	15	-	-	TGTGCCAGCAGTGAAGGGGGATTAATTAATCAGCCCCAGCATTTT	CASSEGGLINQPQHF
TRBV7-6	TRBJ1-1	15	-	TRBD1	TGTGCCAGCAGCTTAGAGCCGACAGGGGGCACTGAAGCTTTCTTT	CASSLEPTGGTEAFF
TRBV19	TRBJ1-1	13	large	-	TGTGCCAGTAGTTTGGGTGTTGACACTGAAGCTTTCTTT	CASSLGVDTEAFF